This is a list of T cell receptor beta chains from one sample in a study of CD8 T cells in ankylosing spondylitis. TCRdb independently ran MiXCR on the 5' RACE reads; one entry per CDR3 protein. The sample shows 100,000 to 150,000 distinct CDR3 sequences, roughly 15% of them seen only once. Source material: blood, either unsorted or a sorted T cell fraction (not recorded which). These receptors all come from a male donor with ankylosing spondylitis. Each CDR3 is given with its conserved first and last residue. A D gene is named only where the DNA matches it firmly. Size values are once, few and many counts, or a class for expanded clones, and some rows have none.

TRBD2	TRBV27	TRBJ2-1	few	TGTGCCAGCAGTTCGTCCCTTCTGGCGGGAGCTCGATACAATGAGCAGTTCTTC	CASSSSLLAGARYNEQFF
-	TRBV15	TRBJ1-2	-	TGTGCCACCACTGGACTGGCTGGGGGCCATGGCTACACCTTC	CATTGLAGGHGYTF
TRBD2	TRBV6-2/TRBV6-3	TRBJ2-7	-	TGTGCCAGCAGTTTCGCAGCGGGAGGCTACGAGCAGTACTTC	CASSFAAGGYEQYF
-	TRBV25-1	TRBJ2-5	few	TGTGCCAGCAGTTGGCAGGGGAGTAGGCAAGAGACCCAGTACTTC	CASSWQGSRQETQYF
TRBD2	TRBV4-1	TRBJ2-7	few	TGCGCCAGCAGCCGGACTAGCGGGAGTAGCGAGCAGTACTTC	CASSRTSGSSEQYF
-	TRBV20-1	TRBJ1-2	-	TGCAGTGCTAGAGATCGGTCAGATAACTATGGCTACACCTTC	CSARDRSDNYGYTF
TRBD2	TRBV12-3/TRBV12-4	TRBJ2-1	-	TGTGCCAGCAGGCTCGGGACTAGTTACAATGAGCAGTTCTTC	CASRLGTSYNEQFF
TRBD2	TRBV28	TRBJ2-1	few	TGTGCCAGCAACGGGCTCGCTAGCGGGAAGAACTACAATGAGCAGTTCTTC	CASNGLASGKNYNEQFF
TRBD2	TRBV11-2	TRBJ2-1	few	TGTGCCAGCAGCTCTTCCCTAGCGGGGTTATACAATGAGCAGTTCTTC	CASSSSLAGLYNEQFF
TRBD2	TRBV28	TRBJ2-1	-	TGTGCCAGCAGTTTGGGGACTAGCGGGAGCTGGAGTGAGCAGTTCTTC	CASSLGTSGSWSEQFF
-	TRBV27	TRBJ2-1	-	TGTGCCAGCAGTCATGGGGGGAATGAGCAGTTCTTC	CASSHGGNEQFF
TRBD1	TRBV12-3/TRBV12-4	TRBJ2-7	-	TGTGCCAGCAGGCTGGGGACAGGGGCCACCTACGAGCAGTACTTC	CASRLGTGATYEQYF
TRBD2	TRBV12-3/TRBV12-4	TRBJ2-3	-	TGTGCCAGCAGTGCCAGGACTAGCGGGAGGTGGGGAACAGATACGCAGTATTTT	CASSARTSGRWGTDTQYF
TRBD1	TRBV6-1	TRBJ1-6	-	TGTGCCAGCAGTGAAGGGGGGACAGGGGAATCACCCCTCCACTTT	CASSEGGTGESPLHF
-	TRBV27	TRBJ2-7	-	TGTGCCAGCAGTACCCGGAGTGGCTACGAGCAGTACTTC	CASSTRSGYEQYF
TRBD1	TRBV9	TRBJ2-3	-	TGTGCCAGCAGCCCCGACGAGGGACAGGGATACACAGATACGCAGTATTTT	CASSPDEGQGYTDTQYF
TRBD2	TRBV9	TRBJ2-5	many	TGTGCCAGCAGAGCTGGACTAGCGGTTGAAGAGACCCAGTACTTC	CASRAGLAVEETQYF